The 19 T cell receptor beta chains given below trace back to one sample, sequenced in a study of OX40 agonist ivuxolimab in advanced cancers. Sequencing was performed with immunoSEQ multiplex PCR; in TCRdb, only in-frame clones are kept and a portion is missing. The table has some 81,000 clones, about nine tenths seen once. The sample here was CD4+ or CD8+ T cells sorted from blood, taken in a trial of the OX40 agonist ivuxolimab. All receptors come from an adult with an advanced solid tumor such as melanoma, head and neck, liver or kidney cancer.

This CDR3 is CASGREWGSTDTQYF. The CDR3 DNA follows: TGTGCTAGTGGTCGTGAATGGGGTTCCACAGATACGCAGTATTTT. The V gene is TRBV12-5, the J gene TRBJ2-3; D is ambiguous. V lost 5 bases, J lost 2 bases, and 14 bases lay in between. Germline CDR1 is LGHNT and CDR2 is FRNRAP. The CDR3 spans 15 residues.

V is TRBV28 and J is TRBJ1-5, with D perhaps TRBD1 (6 bases). V lost 11 bases, J lost 3 bases, and 17 bases lay in between. There are 14 residues in the CDR3. Germline V gene sequence: CDR1 MDHEN, CDR2 SYDVKM. The CDR3 loop is CASERGGNNQPQHF. CDR3 sequence (DNA): TGTGCCTCTGAGAGAGGGGGAAACAATCAGCCCCAGCATTTT.

The chain carries TRBV2 and TRBJ1-4; tentatively, D is TRBD1 (6 bases). The V and J ends lost 6 bases and 7 bases respectively, with 18 bases between them. There are 15 residues in the CDR3. Per germline, CDR1 SNHLY and CDR2 FYNNEI. The CDR3 reads CASSITQGVSEKLFF. The CDR3 DNA follows: TGTGCCAGCAGCATCACACAGGGAGTAAGTGAAAAACTGTTTTTT.

This clone was seen only a few times. Other DNA sequences in this specimen translate into the identical CDR3. The V call is TRBV28, the J call TRBJ1-2; D may be TRBD1 (5 bases). The CDR3 loop spans 14 amino acids. The V gene lost 3 bases and the J gene lost 2 bases, with 10 bases spanning the gap. Germline V CDR1 and CDR2: MDHEN, SYDVKM. The CDR3 loop reads CASSLSRVNYGYTF. CDR3 nucleotide sequence: TGTGCCAGCAGTTTGTCCAGGGTGAACTATGGCTACACCTTC.

This sequence joins TRBV5-1 and TRBJ1-1; 7 nucleotides line up with TRBD1. The V segment lost 4 bases and the J segment 0 bases; nucleotides outside the gene matches: 9. This CDR3 has 16 amino acids. Per germline, CDR1 SGHRS and CDR2 YFSETQ. This CDR3 reads CASSPRTGAMNTEAFF. The CDR3 nucleotides read TGCGCCAGCAGCCCTCGGACAGGAGCGATGAACACTGAAGCTTTCTTT.

The V gene is TRBV10-3, the J gene TRBJ2-3; D perhaps matches TRBD2 (7 bases). The CDR3 is 14 residues long. V dropped 6 bases and J dropped 5 bases, with 15 bases sitting between them. The germline V gene encodes CDR1 ENHRY and CDR2 SYGVKD. This chain's CDR3 is CAIRERDTGDTQYF. CDR3 bases: TGTGCCATCAGAGAGCGGGACACTGGAGATACGCAGTATTTT.

The CDR3 protein is CASSSGPGGNSPLHF. In nucleotides, the CDR3 is TGCGCCAGCAGTTCGGGCCCCGGTGGCAATTCACCCCTCCACTTT. V gene TRBV5-1 combines with J gene TRBJ1-6; D is unclear. This CDR3 is 15 amino acids long. The V and J ends lost 5 bases and 7 bases respectively, with 16 bases between them. CDR1 SGHRS and CDR2 YFSETQ come from the germline V gene.

The CDR3 DNA sequence: TGTGCCAGCAGACCGGGACAAGTCCAAGAGACCCAGTACTTC. Protein sequence: CASRPGQVQETQYF. The chain combines TRBV2 with TRBJ2-5; TRBD1 is a possible D gene (6 bases). The CDR3 is made up of 14 amino acids. V was trimmed by 6 bases and J by 1 base, leaving 12 bases between them. The germline V gene encodes CDR1 SNHLY and CDR2 FYNNEI.

The chain uses TRBV5-6 and TRBJ1-1, with D hard to call. Germline V gene data show CDR1 as SGHDT and CDR2 as YYEEEE. The CDR3 covers 14 residues. The V end was cut by 2 bases, the J end by 0 bases, with 8 bases between. The CDR3 sequence is CASSFSRLNTEAFF. CDR3 DNA sequence: TGTGCCAGCAGCTTCTCCAGGCTGAACACTGAAGCTTTCTTT.

V is TRBV7-3 and J is TRBJ2-6, with D tentatively TRBD1 (6 bases). Per germline, CDR1 SGHTA and CDR2 FQGTGA. V was trimmed by 4 bases and J by 2 bases, leaving 9 bases between them. The CDR3 contains 15 residues. The CDR3 reads CASSSTGTGANVLTF. The DNA of the CDR3 is TGTGCCAGCAGCTCTACAGGGACTGGGGCCAACGTCCTGACTTTC.

The rearrangement uses TRBV29-1 and TRBJ1-2; the D is unclear. V dropped 3 bases and J dropped 3 bases, with 8 bases sitting between them. CDR3 size: 12 residues. Germline loops: CDR1 SQVTM, CDR2 ANQGSEA. The CDR3 reads CSVERQDYGYTF. In nucleotides, the CDR3 is TGCAGCGTTGAGAGGCAGGACTATGGCTACACCTTC.

The J gene is TRBJ1-6, the V gene TRBV5-1; TRBD1 might be the D (6 bases). Germline V gene sequence: CDR1 SGHRS, CDR2 YFSETQ. V dropped 5 bases and J dropped 6 bases, with 15 bases sitting between them. The CDR3 has 15 residues. This CDR3 is CASSRSGQTNSPLHF. CDR3 bases: TGCGCCAGCAGTCGTTCAGGACAGACTAATTCACCCCTCCACTTT. Based on the CDR3 plus reference TRBV5-1 and TRBJ1-6, the full variable domain is KAGVTQTPRYLIKTRGQQVTLSCSPISGHRSVSWYQQTPGQGLQFLFEYFSETQRNKGNFPGRFSGRQFSNSRSEMNVSTLELGDSALYLCASSRSGQTNSPLHFGNGTRLTVT.

The chain employs TRBV7-2 and TRBJ2-1, with TRBD2 as a possible D gene (5 bases). The V gene lost 2 bases and the J gene lost 7 bases, with 27 bases spanning the gap. This CDR3 is built from 19 residues. The germline V gene encodes CDR1 SGHTA and CDR2 FQGNSA. The CDR3, as DNA: TGTGCCAGCAGCTTATATACTTCATCGAGGGTTCCCACTGGAAATGAGCAGTTCTTC. As protein: CASSLYTSSRVPTGNEQFF.

The chain is built from TRBV5-1 and TRBJ1-1; 7 nucleotides match TRBD1. CDR1 SGHRS and CDR2 YFSETQ come from the germline V gene. This CDR3 has 12 residues. V lost 5 bases and J lost 4; bases outside the gene matches: 2. The CDR3 is CASSSGGTEAFF. The CDR3 DNA follows: TGCGCCAGCAGTTCAGGGGGCACTGAAGCTTTCTTT.

The rearrangement joins TRBV19 to TRBJ2-3; 8 bases are a match to TRBD2. Germline trimming cut 7 bases from V and 8 bases from J; bases unmatched to any gene: 20. The CDR3 loop spans 17 amino acids. The V gene's germline CDR1 is LNHDA and CDR2 SQIVND (reference sequence). CDR3 DNA: TGTGCCAGTATGGGTGGAGCGGGGGTTCCGAGGGAAGGTACGCAGTATTTT. Protein sequence: CASMGGAGVPREGTQYF.

The gene calls are TRBV18 and TRBJ1-1; D gene unclear. Germline-derived CDR1 and CDR2 are KGHSH and LQKENI. The CDR3 sequence is 16 residues long. The V end lost 4 bases, the J end lost 6 bases, and 21 bases lay between the germline ends. The CDR3 nucleotides are TGTGCCAGCTCACAAAGTCCAGCGACTGATCGCGCTGAAGCTTTCTTT. Translation gives CASSQSPATDRAEAFF.

The chain employs TRBV29-1 and TRBJ1-5; weak D call: TRBD1 (5 bases). The V gene lost 4 bases and the J gene lost 4 bases, with 8 bases spanning the gap. The CDR3 is made up of 12 amino acids. The germline V gene has CDR1 SQVTM and CDR2 ANQGSEA. CDR3 bases: TGCAGCGTTGGGGACGGGAATCAGCCCCAGCATTTT. As protein: CSVGDGNQPQHF.

The chain couples TRBV18 to TRBJ1-2; 9 bases fit TRBD1. V dropped 6 bases and J dropped 8; count of bases not matched to a gene: 22. Germline values: CDR1 KGHSH, CDR2 LQKENI. This CDR3 has 18 amino acids. Written as DNA, the CDR3 is TGTGCCAGCTCTGAAATCCCGTCTCCACCGGGACAGGGTGGCGGCTACACCTTC. Its translation: CASSEIPSPPGQGGGYTF.

This clone has a single count. V gene TRBV10-3 combines with J gene TRBJ2-5; 9 nucleotides align to TRBD2. J lost 4 bases, V lost 9 bases, and 3 bases had no gene match. This CDR3 has 12 residues. Germline CDR1 ENHRY, CDR2 SYGVKD. This CDR3 reads CAIAGGGETQYF. CDR3 sequence (DNA): TGTGCCATAGCGGGGGGAGGAGAGACCCAGTACTTC.